This T cell receptor (beta chain) stems from a study of blood T cell repertoires in COVID-19. In the study overall: Donors in the United States, Italy and Spain gave samples during acute or convalescent COVID-19. The cDNA or gDNA used as material had been derived from T cells, B-cell-depleted T cells, or PBMCs.

V shed 4 bases and J 4 bases; nucleotides not matched to a gene: 5. The CDR3 is made up of 16 amino acids. Germline V gene lookup returns CDR1 PRHDT and CDR2 FYEKMQ (reference sequence). Original analysis: Reference gene primer amplification gave nucleated cell count estimates. TCRdb's table, derived via immunoSEQ multiplex PCR, lists solely in-frame clones and lacks some. Clonal size and the V and J genes are those of that table, whereas D and trimming came from the DNA. The sample shows more than 90,000 clones, approximately 84% of them seen only once. The gene calls are TRBV13 and TRBJ2-2; 11 positions match TRBD2. The TCR comes from a man in his forties with acute or convalescent COVID-19. The source material was peripheral blood. CDR3 protein: CASSSLAGGPTGELFF. CDR3 sequence (DNA): TGTGCCAGCAGCTCCCTAGCGGGGGGCCCCACCGGGGAGCTGTTTTTT.